These 21 T cell receptor beta chains came from one sample sequenced in a study of preoperative IRX-2 immunotherapy in early breast cancer. The data were produced by immunoSEQ multiplex PCR, yet TCRdb's version contains in-frame clones alone and is incomplete. Here the sample spans 4,000 or so clones, around two thirds being singletons. Treatment specified: preoperative locoregional IRX-2 cytokine immunotherapy. The sample was tumor tissue, taken after IRX-2 immunotherapy. The origin of the receptors is a human donor with breast cancer.

V is TRBV7-1 and J is TRBJ2-3; TRBD2 matches 11 bases. TRBV7-1 is annotated as an ORF whose role is uncertain. With V trimmed by 5 bases and J by 0 bases, 16 bases remained unmatched. The CDR3 sequence is 20 residues long. In DNA form, the CDR3 reads TGTGCCAGCAGCCCCGACCCCGGACTAGCGGGTTTTTCTAGCACAGATACGCAGTATTTT. It specifies CASSPDPGLAGFSSTDTQYF.

This clone was recorded only once. This chain links TRBV18 with TRBJ2-7; possibly TRBD2 for D (5 bases). CDR1 is KGHSH, CDR2 LQKENI, per germline. V was trimmed by 2 bases and J by 0 bases, leaving 14 bases between them. CDR3 size: 16 residues. CDR3 DNA sequence: TGTGCCAGCTCACCAAGAGGGTTAGCCGGCTCCTACGAGCAGTACTTC. Translating it yields CASSPRGLAGSYEQYF.

The genes are TRBV18 and TRBJ1-1; D perhaps matches TRBD1 (5 bases). The germline V gene has CDR1 KGHSH and CDR2 LQKENI. This CDR3 has 14 residues. Trimming took 6 bases from V and 4 from J, leaving 15 bases between them. For the CDR3, the DNA is TGTGCCAGCTCGCTTGGACTGGGGCTCACTGAAGCTTTCTTT. Translating it yields CASSLGLGLTEAFF.

The CDR3 nucleotides are TGTGCCAGCAGCGTTACTATTACAAAATTCATGAACACTGAAGCTTTCTTT. It encodes CASSVTITKFMNTEAFF. The chain links TRBV6-8 to TRBJ1-1; no clear D. V lost 6 bases, J lost 0 bases, and 20 bases lay in between. The CDR3 length is 17 residues. Germline CDR1 is MNHGY and CDR2 is SAAAGT.

This clone is medium-sized in the sample. The rearrangement joins TRBV10-3 to TRBJ2-4; 12 nucleotides match TRBD2. This CDR3 contains 15 residues. The trim removed 2 bases at V and 7 bases at J, leaving 3 bases unmatched. Germline V gene sequence: CDR1 ENHRY, CDR2 SYGVKD. The CDR3 loop reads CAISEGTSGLNIQYF. Here the CDR3 DNA reads TGTGCCATCAGTGAGGGGACTAGCGGGTTGAACATTCAGTACTTC.

The V and J genes are TRBV6-8 and TRBJ2-7; 14 positions agree with TRBD2. The CDR3 has 16 amino acids. J lost 9 bases, V lost 5 bases, and 12 bases had no gene match. CDR1 is MNHGY and CDR2 is SAAAGT in the germline V gene. CDR3 DNA sequence: TGTGCCAGCAGTGGCGGGACTAGCGGGAGAGTTCGGGGGCAGTACTTC. Translating it yields CASSGGTSGRVRGQYF.

The chain's CDR3 is CASSQGTGGYYGYTF. The CDR3 bases are TGTGCCAGCTCACAGGGGACAGGGGGTTACTATGGCTACACCTTC. The gene calls are TRBV18 and TRBJ1-2, with 11 bases aligning to TRBD1. V lost 4 bases and J lost 3; bases outside the gene matches: 4. The CDR3 spans 15 residues. Looked up from germline, CDR1 is KGHSH and CDR2 is LQKENI.

The chain carries TRBV6-8 and TRBJ1-4, with a weak D call TRBD1 (5 bases). Germline V lookup: CDR1 MNHGY, CDR2 SAAAGT. The CDR3 loop spans 14 amino acids. Trimming shortened V by 6 bases and J by 3 bases, and 11 bases separated the two germline ends. This CDR3 reads CASRNGGSNEKLFF. The CDR3 region has the DNA TGTGCCAGCAGGAATGGGGGGTCTAATGAAAAACTGTTTTTT.

The chain recombines TRBV29-1 with TRBJ1-1, with D perhaps matching TRBD1 (5 bases). Germline values: CDR1 SQVTM, CDR2 ANQGSEA. V dropped 0 bases and J dropped 0 bases, with 11 bases sitting between them. The CDR3 contains 15 residues. The CDR3 protein is CSVEDRTILNTEAFF. The CDR3 nucleotides read TGCAGCGTTGAAGATCGGACAATCTTGAACACTGAAGCTTTCTTT.

Regarding this clone: The limits of the CDR3 on the DNA are not certain, so only TCRdb's listed CDR3 is given. Here the CDR3 reads CASSILWGRGTSGSGKQYF. This chain links TRBV8-2 with TRBJ2-7; TRBD2, the table's D call, lacks a check against the DNA. TRBV8-2 is deemed a pseudogene. Ends included, the CDR3 has 19 residues.

This clone was seen once. The rearrangement links TRBV18 to TRBJ1-1, with D uncertain. The CDR3 has 12 amino acids. V shed 4 bases and J shed 8 bases, with 11 bases lying between them. Germline loops: CDR1 KGHSH, CDR2 LQKENI. The DNA of the CDR3 is TGTGCCAGCTCACTCGACCGGAACGAAGCTTTCTTT. Translated, it gives CASSLDRNEAFF.

This chain uses TRBV18 with TRBJ2-1, with 8 bases fitting TRBD2. CDR3 length equals 14 residues. V shed 4 bases and J 6 bases; nucleotides not matched to a gene: 5. Germline V CDR1 and CDR2: KGHSH, LQKENI. CDR3 coding DNA: TGTGCCAGCTCACAAGGACTAGCTGGCAATGAGCAGTTCTTC. Protein product: CASSQGLAGNEQFF.

V gene TRBV7-8 combines with J gene TRBJ2-5; D assignment may be TRBD1 or TRBD2 (5 bases each). The CDR3 extends over 13 amino acids. Germline V gene lookup returns CDR1 SGHVS and CDR2 FQNEAQ. V lost 4 bases and J 5 bases, leaving 11 bases between the germline ends. CDR3 residues: CASSSRWGETQYF. CDR3 in DNA: TGTGCCAGCAGCTCCCGATGGGGGGAGACCCAGTACTTC.

The chain uses TRBV9 and TRBJ2-1, with 8 bases identical to TRBD1. Trimming removed 0 bases from V and 5 bases from J; junction bases left unmatched: 7. Germline values: CDR1 SGDLS, CDR2 YYNGEE. CDR3 length: 16 amino acids. CDR3 sequence (DNA): TGTGCCAGCAGCGTAGCAGGGACAGGAGGGAACAATGAGCAGTTCTTC. It encodes CASSVAGTGGNNEQFF.

The chain couples TRBV12-5 to TRBJ2-1, with 7 bases that match TRBD2. The CDR3 length is 14 residues. Looked up from germline, CDR1 is LGHNT and CDR2 is FRNRAP. The CDR3 spells CASTTWGGNNEQFF. The CDR3 DNA reads as TGTGCCAGCACCACGTGGGGGGGGAACAATGAGCAGTTCTTC. Full variable domain (outside the CDR3, taken from reference TRBV12-5 and TRBJ2-1): DARVTQTPRHKVTEMGQEVTMRCQPILGHNTVFWYRQTMMQGLELLAYFRNRAPLDDSGMPKDRFSAEMPDATLATLKIQPSEPRDSAVYFCASTTWGGNNEQFFGPGTRLTVL.

Within the sample, this clone is medium-sized. The rearrangement uses TRBV11-3 and TRBJ2-4, with a possible D match to TRBD1 (6 bases). With 6 bases removed from V and 6 bases from J, the gap between germline ends came to 33 bases. Germline V CDR1 and CDR2: SGHNT, YENEEA. CDR3 length: 20 residues. The CDR3 spells CASSYRTDMSRWVQGNIQYF. The CDR3 DNA reads TGTGCCAGCAGTTATCGGACAGATATGAGCCGGTGGGTGCAAGGAAACATTCAGTACTTC.

This clone turned up a few times. The chain uses TRBV11-3 and TRBJ1-3, with 7 bases identical to TRBD1. The ends lost 6 bases at V and 4 bases at J; junction bases unmatched: 6. In germline, CDR1 is SGHNT, CDR2 YENEEA. The CDR3 is 14 amino acids. Here the CDR3 reads CASRRGQPGNTIYF. DNA for the CDR3: TGTGCCAGCAGGCGGGGACAGCCGGGAAACACCATATATTTT.

This clone was counted only a few times. The CDR3 coding sequence is TGTGCCAGCAGCACCTTAGACAGAGGCTCGAACACTGAAGCTTTCTTT. It encodes CASSTLDRGSNTEAFF. The genes are TRBV11-3 and TRBJ1-1; tentatively, D is TRBD1 (5 bases). Trimming pared 5 bases from V and 1 base from J, leaving 17 bases between. The CDR3 has 16 residues. The germline V gene has CDR1 SGHNT and CDR2 YENEEA.

The chain is built from TRBV19 and TRBJ1-4; D is undetermined. From germline, CDR1 is LNHDA and CDR2 SQIVND (reference sequence). The CDR3 runs to 15 residues. V shed 1 base and J shed 8 bases, with 14 bases lying between them. The CDR3 sequence is CASSIVYRAKEKLFF. The CDR3 nucleotides are TGTGCCAGTAGTATAGTTTACAGAGCAAAGGAAAAACTGTTTTTT. The full variable domain, rest sourced from reference TRBV19 and TRBJ1-4, is DGGITQSPKYLFRKEGQNVTLSCEQNLNHDAMYWYRQDPGQGLRLIYYSQIVNDFQKGDIAEGYSVSREKKESFPLTVTSAQKNPTAFYLCASSIVYRAKEKLFFGSGTQLSVL.

The sample holds one count of this clone. CDR3 region: CASSARGYEQYF. As DNA, the CDR3 is TGTGCCAGCAGTGCTCGGGGCTACGAGCAGTACTTC. This chain uses TRBV6-8 with TRBJ2-7, with D maybe TRBD2 (5 bases). The germline gives CDR1 MNHGY, CDR2 SAAAGT. Trimming took 5 bases from V and 3 from J, leaving 8 bases between them. The CDR3 spans 12 residues.

The chain links TRBV11-3 to TRBJ2-7; perhaps D is TRBD1 or TRBD2 (7 bases each). This CDR3 contains 15 residues. Trimming removed 7 bases from V and 5 bases from J, with 21 bases in between. From germline, CDR1 is SGHNT and CDR2 YENEEA. The CDR3 is CASTSGGAGANEQYF. CDR3 coding DNA: TGTGCCAGCACCTCAGGGGGTGCGGGAGCGAACGAGCAGTACTTC.